Each of the 24 T cell receptor beta chains below was sequenced from the same sample in a study of shared clonotypes between healthy human individuals. Sequenced by immunoSEQ multiplex PCR; TCRdb stores in-frame clones only, minus some. Of a few million clones listed, 85% to 95% are singletons. The sample taken for sequencing was naive CD4+ T cells from PBMCs. Sample subset: CD45RA+ positively selected. The receptor source for this set is a man between 18 and 29 years old in good health. Some clones in this sample may be carry-over from other donors' samples.

The V call is TRBV5-1, the J call TRBJ2-1, with TRBD2 matching over 8 bases. Unmatched junction bases numbered 4, after V lost 0 bases and J lost 5 bases. Germline V gene data show CDR1 as SGHRS and CDR2 as YFSETQ. There are 15 residues in the CDR3. CDR3 residues: CASSLEGLGDNEQFF. The CDR3 DNA sequence: TGCGCCAGCAGCTTGGAGGGACTAGGGGACAATGAGCAGTTCTTC.

A remark on this clone: Additional DNA sequences in this sample encode the identical CDR3. J is TRBJ2-7 and V is TRBV2; D unresolved. The ends were cut back, 5 bases at V and 4 bases at J, with 3 bases in the middle. Germline V gene data show CDR1 as SNHLY and CDR2 as FYNNEI. The CDR3 runs 10 residues. The CDR3 region is CASSSYEQYF. The CDR3 DNA is TGTGCCAGCAGTAGTTACGAGCAGTACTTC.

The chain links TRBV11-2 to TRBJ1-2, with 8 bases identical to TRBD1. The germline CDR1 and CDR2 sequences are SGHAT and FQNNGV. Trimming removed 4 bases from V and 5 bases from J; junction bases left unmatched: 6. This CDR3 contains 14 residues. CDR3 sequence reads: CASSSQGAGYGYTF. DNA for the CDR3: TGTGCCAGCAGCTCCCAGGGGGCTGGTTATGGCTACACCTTC.

The chain combines TRBV5-1 with TRBJ2-3, with 9 bases identical to TRBD2. CDR3 length equals 18 residues. V was clipped by 3 bases and J by 4 bases; unmatched bases: 15. Germline loops: CDR1 SGHRS, CDR2 YFSETQ. This CDR3 is CASSSFFRGRELPDTQYF. The DNA for the CDR3 is TGCGCCAGCAGCTCCTTCTTTCGCGGGAGGGAGCTCCCAGATACGCAGTATTTT.

As concerns this clone: This CDR3 is also generated by other DNA sequences in the sample. The rearrangement uses TRBV27 and TRBJ2-7, with TRBD2 matching 14 bases. Germline V gene sequence: CDR1 MNHEY, CDR2 SMNVEV (reference sequence). This CDR3 is built from 18 residues. V lost 6 bases to trimming and J lost 2 bases; unmatched junction nucleotides: 12. The CDR3 loop reads CASSLGLAGGPRTYEQYF. The CDR3 DNA reads TGTGCCAGCAGCCTCGGACTAGCGGGAGGCCCCCGTACCTACGAGCAGTACTTC.

The chain has TRBV5-1 and TRBJ1-1, with D unresolved. The germline V gene encodes CDR1 SGHRS and CDR2 YFSETQ. V was pared by 4 bases and J by 7 bases, with 14 bases between. The CDR3 has 13 residues. The CDR3 nucleotides are TGCGCCAGCAGCATCGAACCACGGCTTGAAGCTTTCTTT. It is translated as CASSIEPRLEAFF.

The chain couples TRBV7-9 to TRBJ2-5, with TRBD1 identical over 11 bases. J lost 5 bases, V lost 5 bases, and 7 bases had no gene match. This CDR3 spans 15 amino acids. Germline CDR1 reads SEHNR; CDR2 reads FQNEAQ (reference sequence). The CDR3 region is CASSIGQGAGETQYF. The CDR3 coding sequence is TGTGCCAGCAGCATCGGACAGGGGGCAGGGGAGACCCAGTACTTC.

The V and J genes are TRBV19 and TRBJ2-5; no clear D. The CDR3 length is 13 residues. V was pared by 11 bases and J by 0 bases, with 13 bases between. Germline V gene sequence: CDR1 LNHDA, CDR2 SQIVND (reference sequence). CDR3 DNA: TGTGCCTCACGCCAGGCCTACCAAGAGACCCAGTACTTC. Protein: CASRQAYQETQYF.

J is TRBJ2-2 and V is TRBV4-2, with TRBD2 matching 8 bases. Trimming took 1 base from V and 3 from J; bases not matched to a gene: 10. CDR3 length equals 18 residues. Germline CDR1 and CDR2: LGHNA and YNFKEQ. The CDR3 bases are TGTGCCAGCAGCCAAGTAGTTACCCAGCGGGAGTACACCGGGGAGCTGTTTTTT. It is translated as CASSQVVTQREYTGELFF.

The chain is built from TRBV30 and TRBJ1-1; no definite D call. The CDR3 sequence is 12 residues long. V gave up 2 bases and J gave up 1 base, with 5 bases separating them. CDR1 GTSNPN and CDR2 SVGIG come from the germline V gene (reference sequence). The CDR3 reads CAWSTSNTEAFF. The CDR3 DNA reads TGTGCCTGGAGTACATCGAACACTGAAGCTTTCTTT.

This chain links TRBV2 with TRBJ2-2; D is uncertain. The CDR3 is made up of 15 amino acids. V was cut by 4 bases and J by 3 bases, with 12 bases left in between. Germline V gene data show CDR1 as SNHLY and CDR2 as FYNNEI. CDR3 loop: CASSAADGYTGELFF. CDR3 sequence (DNA): TGTGCCAGCAGTGCGGCAGACGGGTACACCGGGGAGCTGTTTTTT.

The J gene is TRBJ2-4, the V gene TRBV5-5; D remains ambiguous. The germline V gene encodes CDR1 SGHKS and CDR2 YYEKEE (reference sequence). The CDR3 runs 14 residues. V was trimmed by 4 bases and J by 6 bases, leaving 14 bases between them. The CDR3 DNA is TGTGCCAGCAGCACGACGTCCGACGGAAACATTCAGTACTTC. Translation gives CASSTTSDGNIQYF.

The J gene is TRBJ2-5, the V gene TRBV18; D could derive from TRBD1 or TRBD2 (6 bases each). The V end lost 6 bases, the J end lost 5 bases, and 16 bases lay between the germline ends. The CDR3 loop spans 14 amino acids. In germline, CDR1 is KGHSH, CDR2 LQKENI. The CDR3 region is CASSATGAGETQYF. The CDR3, as DNA: TGTGCCAGCTCCGCGACGGGGGCTGGGGAGACCCAGTACTTC.

The V gene is TRBV5-5, the J gene TRBJ1-5; D ambiguous. Germline V lookup: CDR1 SGHKS, CDR2 YYEKEE (reference sequence). Trimming shortened V by 1 base and J by 4 bases, and 9 bases separated the two germline ends. The CDR3 spans 14 residues. CDR3 nucleotides: TGTGCCAGCAGCTTGTCGGTGGGTAATCAGCCCCAGCATTTT. This encodes CASSLSVGNQPQHF.

J is TRBJ2-1 and V is TRBV7-3, with TRBD2 matching over 12 bases. The CDR3 contains 16 residues. Germline assignment: CDR1 SGHTA and CDR2 FQGTGA. The J segment lost 6 bases and the V segment lost 2 bases, leaving 5 bases of the junction unmatched. DNA for the CDR3: TGTGCCAGCAGCTTACCACTAGCGGGAGGACGCAATGAGCAGTTCTTC. This encodes CASSLPLAGGRNEQFF.

The rearrangement joins TRBV11-2 to TRBJ2-7; D tentatively reads TRBD1 or TRBD2 (6 bases each). This CDR3 region has 14 residues. Trimming stripped 3 bases from V and 2 bases from J, with 11 bases between. Germline CDR1 and CDR2: SGHAT and FQNNGV. In nucleotides, the CDR3 is TGTGCCAGCAGCTTTAGTAGGGGGGCCTACGAGCAGTACTTC. This sequence encodes CASSFSRGAYEQYF.

The chain couples TRBV7-3 to TRBJ2-1, with 9 bases identical to TRBD2. V lost 5 bases, J lost 9 bases, and 14 bases stayed unmatched. The germline CDR1 and CDR2 sequences are SGHTA and FQGTGA. This CDR3 has 16 residues. Here the CDR3 reads CASSPSGGLAVFEQFF. The CDR3 nucleotides are TGTGCCAGCAGCCCCTCCGGGGGACTAGCCGTCTTTGAGCAGTTCTTC.

The chain uses TRBV19 and TRBJ2-7, with 13 bases matching TRBD2. The ends lost 5 bases at V and 2 bases at J; junction bases unmatched: 3. The CDR3 sequence is 15 residues long. CDR1 is LNHDA and CDR2 is SQIVND in the germline V gene (reference sequence). The CDR3 DNA reads TGTGCCAGTAGTTACGGGACTAGCGGGACCTACGAGCAGTACTTC. This translates into CASSYGTSGTYEQYF.

The gene calls are TRBV30 and TRBJ2-7; the D is unclear. The germline gives CDR1 GTSNPN, CDR2 SVGIG (reference sequence). This CDR3 contains 14 residues. V was clipped by 4 bases and J by 3 bases, with 16 bases between them. CDR3: CAWNSRPYLYEQYF. The CDR3, as DNA: TGTGCCTGGAACTCCAGGCCATATCTCTACGAGCAGTACTTC.

As DNA, the CDR3 is TGTGCCAGCTCACACGACTCTGACGGCTACGAGCAGTACTTC. Translated, it gives CASSHDSDGYEQYF. This chain uses TRBV18 with TRBJ2-7; no clear D. The germline V gene has CDR1 KGHSH and CDR2 LQKENI. The CDR3 length is 14 residues. Trimming took 4 bases from V and 3 from J, leaving 13 bases between them. The complete variable domain, with remaining parts taken from reference TRBV18 and TRBJ2-7, reads NAGVMQNPRHLVRRRGQEARLRCSPMKGHSHVYWYRQLPEEGLKFMVYLQKENIIDESGMPKERFSAEFPKEGPSILRIQQVVRGDSAAYFCASSHDSDGYEQYFGPGTRLTVT.

The genes are TRBV5-1 and TRBJ2-5, with D perhaps matching TRBD2 (6 bases). V gave up 5 bases and J gave up 9 bases, with 20 bases separating them. The CDR3 consists of 14 residues. Germline lookup yields CDR1 SGHRS and CDR2 YFSETQ. As DNA, the CDR3 is TGCGCCAGCAGAGGGAGTAGCGGCCGTGCGGCCCAGTACTTC. Residues: CASRGSSGRAAQYF.

The chain couples TRBV5-4 to TRBJ2-5, with D maybe TRBD2 (5 bases). Trimming removed 2 bases from V and 5 bases from J, with 16 bases in between. Germline V gene data show CDR1 as SGHNT and CDR2 as YYREEE (reference sequence). This CDR3 contains 15 residues. CDR3 DNA: TGTGCCAGCAGCTTTGGCCCCCCCGGGGTGGAGACCCAGTACTTC. Amino acid sequence: CASSFGPPGVETQYF.

This chain connects TRBV10-3 to TRBJ1-2; TRBD1 agrees at 7 bases. Germline-derived CDR1 and CDR2 are ENHRY and SYGVKD. The CDR3 spans 13 residues. The V gene end was trimmed by 8 bases and the J gene end by 6 bases; junction bases not matched to a gene: 9. The CDR3 sequence is CAIRDRPIDGYTF. CDR3 sequence (DNA): TGTGCCATCCGGGACAGACCTATCGATGGCTACACCTTC.

The chain links TRBV29-1 to TRBJ2-7; the match to TRBD2 covers 9 bases. This CDR3 is built from 14 residues. The J segment lost 2 bases and the V segment lost 3 bases, leaving 5 bases of the junction unmatched. The germline CDR1 and CDR2 sequences are SQVTM and ANQGSEA. Here the CDR3 reads CSVEMLAGTYEQYF. The DNA for the CDR3 is TGCAGCGTTGAGATGCTAGCGGGAACCTACGAGCAGTACTTC.